The entry that follows covers one T cell receptor (beta chain) sequence. Antigen specificity is unknown. Sequenced with the Oncomine TCR Beta short-read assay was DNA taken from cultured CD4+ T cells. TCRdb used MiXCR to reprocess the PCR reads, holding one entry per CDR3 protein. The table shows under 15,000 distinct CDR3 sequences, with 50% to 75% occurring only once. Treatment of the sample: approximately nine-day PBMC culture with coronavirus spike peptide pools or control peptides (ViraFEST assay). The authors isolated CD4+ T cells by negative selection after 10 to 11 days of culture. This record comes from a study of vaccination and CD4 T cells after COVID-19. Findings and limits, study-wide: Early post-infection timepoints were missing, and relatively few convalescent patients were studied.

Trimming left V 1 base short and J 2 bases short, with 3 bases between. The CDR3 is 13 residues long. Germline V lookup: CDR1 SGHNT, CDR2 YYREEE (reference sequence). This clonotype originated in a human donor who had recovered from COVID-19. Sequencing input: CD4+ T cells from blood, cultured in vitro. The chain combines TRBV5-4 with TRBJ2-2; D unresolved. The CDR3 bases are TGTGCCAGCAGCTTGTTTAACACCGGGGAGCTGTTTTTT. This sequence encodes CASSLFNTGELFF.